These 7 T cell receptor beta chains came from one sample sequenced in a study of spatial heterogeneity in lung cancer (dated by TCRdb to between 2018 and 2020). The library was made by 5' RACE. Sequencing was performed on a NextSeq 500. The public reads were reanalyzed by TCRdb: fastp trimming at Q25, MiXCR alignment, in-frame beta chains only. Identical CDR3 protein sequences are pooled into one entry, listed with their most common genes and DNA. The sample records 13,000 to 15,000 distinct CDR3 sequences, approximately 4.8% of which are singletons. Approximately 20% of the sample is taken by the ten largest. Study-level results and caveats: The tumor nonsynonymous mutation count correlated with the number of expanded intratumoral alpha and beta TCRs.

These receptors' targets are unknown. What this sample's time point label stands for: sample taken at primary tumor resection. This material consisted of lung tumor tissue, taken at surgery. Receptor source: a female donor with early-stage non-small cell lung cancer.

As regards this clonotype: Since the library was made to target alpha chains, this beta chain is a stray read and its abundance is not meaningful. The CDR3 sequence is CASSPVGDLGANVLTF. CDR3 coding DNA: TGTGCCAGCAGCCCCGTCGGGGATCTCGGGGCCAACGTCCTGACTTTC. This rearrangement joins TRBV3-1 to TRBJ2-6; D is possibly TRBD2 (5 bases). The V gene lost 4 bases and the J gene lost 4 bases, with 14 bases spanning the gap. This CDR3 has 16 residues. The germline CDR1 and CDR2 sequences are LGHDT and YNNKEL (reference sequence).

This clonotype was found many times. This beta chain is an off-target read within a library intended for alpha chains, so its frequency means little. This chain uses TRBV7-6 with TRBJ2-7; weak D call: TRBD1 (6 bases). This CDR3 has 18 amino acids. Germline V gives CDR1 SGHVS, CDR2 FNYEAQ. With 1 base removed from V and 0 bases from J, the gap between germline ends came to 19 bases. CDR3 residues: CASSLGVSVQDSSYEQYF. The CDR3 nucleotides are TGTGCCAGCAGCTTAGGGGTATCGGTACAGGACAGCTCCTACGAGCAGTACTTC.

By sample share, this clonotype is medium-sized. This beta chain is a stray read from a library made for alpha chains; its abundance is not meaningful. The genes are TRBV12-3 or TRBV12-4 and TRBJ2-1; D gene ambiguous. Deletions cut 5 bases from V and 2 bases from J, with 13 bases between. The CDR3 is made up of 15 amino acids. DNA of the CDR3: TGTGCCAGCAGTCTGGGGTACGCCGCCTACAATGAGCAGTTCTTC. This gives the protein CASSLGYAAYNEQFF.

By share of the sample, this clonotype is medium-sized. The library was prepared for alpha chains; this beta chain is a stray read, so its frequency means little. CDR3 in DNA: TGTGCCAGCAGTAGGGAAGCTATCACAGATACGCAGTATTTT. It encodes CASSREAITDTQYF. The rearrangement links TRBV6-4 to TRBJ2-3; D is unclear. The CDR3 runs to 14 residues. V was cut by 5 bases and J by 2 bases, with 11 bases left in between. From germline, CDR1 is MRHNA and CDR2 SNTAGT.

Turning to this clonotype: This beta chain appears as a stray read in a library generated for alpha chains; its size is not informative. V usage is TRBV28 and J usage is TRBJ1-2; 9 nucleotides match TRBD1. The CDR3 contains 14 residues. Trimming took 8 bases from V and 8 from J; bases not matched to a gene: 12. Per germline, CDR1 MDHEN and CDR2 SYDVKM. The chain's CDR3 is CASLQGANTRGYTF. CDR3 coding DNA: TGTGCCAGCTTACAGGGGGCGAATACACGGGGCTACACCTTC.

This clonotype was detected ten times or more. For a library built for alpha chains, this beta chain is a stray read; little rests on its size. The rearrangement links TRBV11-2 to TRBJ2-7; D may be TRBD2 (5 bases). CDR1 is SGHAT, CDR2 FQNNGV, per germline. The CDR3 is made up of 13 amino acids. Trimming stripped 5 bases from V and 2 bases from J, with 10 bases between. The CDR3 here is CASSPLTTYEQYF. The CDR3 DNA sequence: TGTGCCAGCAGCCCCCTGACTACCTACGAGCAGTACTTC. Drawing the rest from reference TRBV11-2 and TRBJ2-7, the complete variable domain is EAGVAQSPRYKIIEKRQSVAFWCNPISGHATLYWYQQILGQGPKLLIQFQNNGVVDDSQLPKDRFSAERLKGVDSTLKIQPAKLEDSAVYLCASSPLTTYEQYFGPGTRLTVT.

There are many counts of this clonotype. This beta chain came through as a stray read in a library set up for alpha chains, and its size says little. This chain connects TRBV6-6 to TRBJ1-2; D might be TRBD1 (5 bases). This CDR3 comprises 21 residues. The V end was cut by 0 bases, the J end by 3 bases, with 29 bases between. Looked up from germline, CDR1 is MNHNY and CDR2 is SVGAGI (reference sequence). For the CDR3, the DNA is TGTGCCAGCAGTTACTCCCGGGTTCGATTTAGGGGTCTCGTTGGGGACTATGGCTACACCTTC. Its protein product is CASSYSRVRFRGLVGDYGYTF.